What follows are 31 T cell receptor beta chains derived from one specimen sequenced in a study of Tregs in tolerant kidney transplant recipients. The repertoire was sequenced with immunoSEQ multiplex PCR; TCRdb's copy has only in-frame clones and lacks some. The sample has about 77,000 clones, 98% seen once. The starting material was CD4+ T cells from blood, obtained before the transplant. The receptors originated from a human donor who received a combined kidney and bone marrow transplant.

The rearrangement joins TRBV4-1 to TRBJ1-1; TRBD1 is a possible D gene (6 bases). CDR1 and CDR2 from the germline V gene are MGHRA and YSYEKL. The CDR3 runs to 15 residues. Trimming removed 1 base from V and 5 bases from J, with 14 bases in between. The CDR3 DNA reads as TGCGCCAGCAGCCAAGTCTACCGAGGGGGAACTGAAGCTTTCTTT. Its protein product is CASSQVYRGGTEAFF.

This chain joins TRBV7-2 and TRBJ1-2; D possibly corresponds to TRBD1 (6 bases). Trimming cost V 5 bases and J 3 bases, with 19 bases left between them. CDR1 SGHTA and CDR2 FQGNSA come from the germline V gene. The CDR3 spans 16 residues. The CDR3 sequence: CASSHRGQQTDYGYTF. The CDR3 DNA is TGTGCCAGCAGCCACCGCGGACAGCAAACGGACTATGGCTACACCTTC.

This chain connects TRBV19 to TRBJ2-7; 10 nucleotides line up with TRBD2. CDR3 length: 17 amino acids. Germline lookup yields CDR1 LNHDA and CDR2 SQIVND (reference sequence). Losses at the gene ends were 1 base for V and 6 bases for J; bases not matched to a gene: 12. CDR3 residues: CASSIGWTSGTRGEQYF. In DNA form, the CDR3 reads TGTGCCAGTAGTATAGGCTGGACTAGCGGCACTCGGGGCGAGCAGTACTTC.

The chain employs TRBV9 and TRBJ2-4, with TRBD2 matching over 15 bases. This CDR3 spans 16 amino acids. V lost 4 bases to trimming and J lost 7 bases; unmatched junction nucleotides: 6. CDR1 and CDR2 from the germline V gene are SGDLS and YYNGEE. CDR3 amino acids: CASSLTGTSGGNIQYF. The CDR3 nucleotides are TGTGCCAGCAGCCTCACCGGGACTAGCGGGGGGAACATTCAGTACTTC. Full variable domain (missing parts from reference TRBV9 and TRBJ2-4): DSGVTQTPKHLITATGQRVTLRCSPRSGDLSVYWYQQSLDQGLQFLIQYYNGEERAKGNILERFSAQQFPDLHSELNLSSLELGDSALYFCASSLTGTSGGNIQYFGAGTRLSVL.

The CDR3 loop reads CASSFRGLAGTDEQYF. In DNA form, the CDR3 reads TGTGCCAGCAGCTTCCGGGGACTAGCGGGAACGGACGAGCAGTACTTC. The V call is TRBV11-2, the J call TRBJ2-7; 13 bases fit TRBD2. Germline V CDR1 and CDR2: SGHAT, FQNNGV. The CDR3 has 16 residues. With V trimmed by 3 bases and J by 5 bases, 7 bases remained unmatched. Supplemented by reference TRBV11-2 and TRBJ2-7, the full variable domain reads EAGVAQSPRYKIIEKRQSVAFWCNPISGHATLYWYQQILGQGPKLLIQFQNNGVVDDSQLPKDRFSAERLKGVDSTLKIQPAKLEDSAVYLCASSFRGLAGTDEQYFGPGTRLTVT.

V is TRBV5-1 and J is TRBJ2-5; weak D call: TRBD2 (7 bases). The CDR3 contains 17 residues. Germline V gene lookup returns CDR1 SGHRS and CDR2 YFSETQ. The ends were cut back, 4 bases at V and 5 bases at J, with 24 bases in the middle. The CDR3 DNA sequence: TGCGCCAGCAGCCCCAAGGGGACAATCCGAGCGGGGGAGACCCAGTACTTC. Translation: CASSPKGTIRAGETQYF.

The chain has TRBV7-2 and TRBJ1-2; 12 nucleotides line up with TRBD1. The CDR3 extends over 15 amino acids. J lost 4 bases, V lost 5 bases, and 5 bases had no gene match. Germline CDR1 and CDR2: SGHTA and FQGNSA. In DNA, the CDR3 is TGTGCCAGCAGCATCGGGACAGGGGGCATCTATGGCTACACCTTC. Its translation: CASSIGTGGIYGYTF. Looking up the rest from reference TRBV7-2 and TRBJ1-2 gives the full variable domain: GAGVSQSPSNKVTEKGKDVELRCDPISGHTALYWYRQSLGQGLEFLIYFQGNSAPDKSGLPSDRFSAERTGGSVSTLTIQRTQQEDSAVYLCASSIGTGGIYGYTFGSGTRLTVV.

V gene TRBV4-2 combines with J gene TRBJ1-2; D is unclear. The CDR3 contains 14 residues. V lost 1 base and J lost 4, with 10 bases in between. Germline CDR1 is LGHNA and CDR2 is YNFKEQ. The CDR3 sequence is CASSQGAGSYGYTF. CDR3 bases: TGTGCCAGCAGCCAAGGGGCAGGAAGCTATGGCTACACCTTC.

This chain connects TRBV5-8 to TRBJ1-4; 8 bases line up with TRBD1. The CDR3 spans 15 residues. CDR1 and CDR2 (germline): SGHTS, YDEGEE. J lost 8 bases, V lost 6 bases, and 12 bases had no gene match. CDR3 bases: TGTGCCAGCATCGCGACAGGGGAGTTTGGGGAAAAACTGTTTTTT. This translates into CASIATGEFGEKLFF.

This clone was detected only once. V and J are TRBV29-1 and TRBJ2-7; tentative D call: TRBD2 (5 bases). Germline assignment: CDR1 SQVTM and CDR2 ANQGSEA. This CDR3 region has 13 residues. Trimming cost V 7 bases and J 5 bases, with 18 bases left between them. The CDR3 DNA reads as TGCAGCGCAAGATTAGGAGGTACTGACGAGCAGTACTTC. It translates to CSARLGGTDEQYF.

The chain uses TRBV19 and TRBJ2-4; D may be TRBD1 (6 bases). The germline V and J ends were trimmed by 3 bases and 0 bases, with 9 bases remaining between them. The germline V gene encodes CDR1 LNHDA and CDR2 SQIVND (reference sequence). The CDR3 sequence is 15 residues long. DNA for the CDR3: TGTGCCAGTAGTATGACAGGACTAGCCAAAAACATTCAGTACTTC. Protein: CASSMTGLAKNIQYF.

The chain carries TRBV30 and TRBJ1-1; D gene uncertain. The germline CDR1 and CDR2 sequences are GTSNPN and SVGIG (reference sequence). This CDR3 spans 13 amino acids. V lost 0 bases to trimming and J lost 2 bases, with 7 bases between them. The CDR3 here is CAWSVSVNTEAFF. In DNA form, the CDR3 reads TGTGCCTGGAGTGTATCTGTTAACACTGAAGCTTTCTTT.

V usage is TRBV6-6 and J usage is TRBJ2-7; tentative D call: TRBD2 (5 bases). This CDR3 has 12 amino acids. CDR1 is MNHNY, CDR2 SVGAGI, per germline (reference sequence). With 7 bases removed from V and 5 bases from J, the gap between germline ends came to 12 bases. CDR3 sequence: CASKDSGDEQYF. The CDR3 bases are TGTGCCAGCAAAGACTCCGGGGACGAGCAGTACTTC.

The V gene is TRBV19, the J gene TRBJ1-1, with D uncertain. This CDR3 is 12 amino acids long. Germline V gene sequence: CDR1 LNHDA, CDR2 SQIVND (reference sequence). Between the trimmed V and J ends, which lost 2 bases and 6 bases, there was a span of 7 bases. CDR3: CASSIHGPEAFF. CDR3 DNA sequence: TGTGCCAGTAGTATACATGGCCCTGAAGCTTTCTTT.

The chain joins TRBV11-3 to TRBJ1-3; D is uncertain. There are 14 residues in the CDR3. Germline-derived CDR1 and CDR2 are SGHNT and YENEEA. V was shortened by 5 bases and J by 0 bases, with 8 bases between the two germline ends. Written as DNA, the CDR3 is TGTGCCAGCAGCCTACTTATCTCTGGAAACACCATATATTTT. Translation gives CASSLLISGNTIYF.

J is TRBJ2-2 and V is TRBV11-2; D is possibly TRBD2 (7 bases). CDR1 SGHAT and CDR2 FQNNGV come from the germline V gene. The length of the CDR3 is 17 residues. Trimming cost V 2 bases and J 1 base, with 14 bases left between them. In nucleotides, the CDR3 is TGTGCCAGCAGCTTAAGGGGGGGCTCAGGGAACACCGGGGAGCTGTTTTTT. This gives the protein CASSLRGGSGNTGELFF.

J is TRBJ1-5 and V is TRBV2; D is unresolved. Trimming stripped 4 bases from V and 0 bases from J, with 13 bases between. Germline V lookup: CDR1 SNHLY, CDR2 FYNNEI. The CDR3 is made up of 16 amino acids. CDR3 in amino acids: CASSVFTADSNQPQHF. The CDR3 DNA sequence: TGTGCCAGCAGTGTCTTCACAGCAGATAGCAATCAGCCCCAGCATTTT.

The V gene is TRBV4-1, the J gene TRBJ2-1, with 10 bases lining up with TRBD2. V gave up 4 bases and J gave up 5 bases; unmatched junction bases: 20. The CDR3 has 20 amino acids. The V gene's germline CDR1 is MGHRA and CDR2 YSYEKL. This CDR3 is CASSLLLAGGPGIQNNEQFF. The CDR3 coding sequence is TGCGCCAGCAGCCTCCTCTTAGCGGGGGGACCGGGTATCCAAAACAATGAGCAGTTCTTC.

This clone was found once. V and J are TRBV7-3 and TRBJ1-5; TRBD1 agrees at 7 bases. The germline V gene encodes CDR1 SGHTA and CDR2 FQGTGA. Trimming removed 5 bases from V and 6 bases from J; junction bases left unmatched: 7. This CDR3 is 14 amino acids long. CDR3 sequence: CASSPQGLGQPQHF. The CDR3 region has the DNA TGTGCCAGCAGCCCACAGGGGTTGGGTCAGCCCCAGCATTTT.

V is TRBV4-3 and J is TRBJ1-5, with TRBD1 as a possible D gene (5 bases). Deletions cut 5 bases from V and 0 bases from J, with 8 bases between. Germline V gene sequence: CDR1 LGHNA, CDR2 YSLEER. The CDR3 length is 14 residues. The CDR3 reads CASSVDSSNQPQHF. CDR3 DNA sequence: TGCGCCAGCAGCGTTGACAGTAGCAATCAGCCCCAGCATTTT.

The chain combines TRBV12-5 with TRBJ1-1; perhaps TRBD1 as D (6 bases). Trimming stripped 3 bases from V and 5 bases from J, with 7 bases between. This CDR3 is built from 12 residues. Per the germline V gene, CDR1 is LGHNT and CDR2 is FRNRAP. Written as DNA, the CDR3 is TGTGCTAGTGGTTTTACAGGGACTGAAGCTTTCTTT. The encoded protein is CASGFTGTEAFF. Drawing the rest from reference TRBV12-5 and TRBJ1-1, the complete variable domain is DARVTQTPRHKVTEMGQEVTMRCQPILGHNTVFWYRQTMMQGLELLAYFRNRAPLDDSGMPKDRFSAEMPDATLATLKIQPSEPRDSAVYFCASGFTGTEAFFGQGTRLTVV.

The genes are TRBV28 and TRBJ1-2; D gene uncertain. Trimming shortened V by 4 bases and J by 3 bases, and 6 bases separated the two germline ends. From germline, CDR1 is MDHEN and CDR2 SYDVKM. The CDR3 extends over 12 amino acids. The CDR3: CASSSEDYGYTF. As DNA, the CDR3 is TGTGCCAGCAGTTCGGAGGACTATGGCTACACCTTC.

This clone occurred a few times. V is TRBV30 and J is TRBJ1-3; D possibly corresponds to TRBD1 (5 bases). The germline CDR1 and CDR2 sequences are GTSNPN and SVGIG (reference sequence). Trimming cost V 0 bases and J 3 bases, with 9 bases left between them. This CDR3 region has 14 residues. The CDR3 here is CAWSVTGHGNTIYF. The CDR3 nucleotides are TGTGCCTGGAGTGTAACAGGCCATGGAAACACCATATATTTT. The whole variable domain, filled in from reference TRBV30 and TRBJ1-3, reads SQTIHQWPATLVQPVGSPLSLECTVEGTSNPNLYWYRQAAGRGLQLLFYSVGIGQISSEVPQNLSASRPQDRQFILSSKKLLLSDSGFYLCAWSVTGHGNTIYFGEGSWLTVV.

The chain joins TRBV11-2 to TRBJ1-3; 8 positions match TRBD1. This CDR3 region has 15 residues. V lost 5 bases to trimming and J lost 4 bases; unmatched junction nucleotides: 7. Germline V CDR1 and CDR2: SGHAT, FQNNGV. This chain's CDR3 is CASSPRTGSGNTIYF. In nucleotides, the CDR3 is TGTGCCAGCAGCCCCAGGACAGGGTCGGGAAACACCATATATTTT.

The CDR3 loop is CASTYSGIYGYTF. DNA for the CDR3: TGTGCCAGTACTTATAGCGGCATTTATGGCTACACCTTC. The gene calls are TRBV19 and TRBJ1-2; D remains ambiguous. V lost 7 bases, J lost 5 bases, and 14 bases lay in between. The CDR3 extends over 13 amino acids. CDR1 and CDR2 (germline): LNHDA, SQIVND (reference sequence).

The chain employs TRBV5-1 and TRBJ2-7; D not resolved. This CDR3 is built from 15 residues. The V end was cut by 4 bases, the J end by 0 bases, with 14 bases between. Looked up from germline, CDR1 is SGHRS and CDR2 is YFSETQ. The CDR3 nucleotides are TGCGCCAGCAGCCCCCCAGCGAGGAGCTCCTACGAGCAGTACTTC. This encodes CASSPPARSSYEQYF.

The J gene is TRBJ2-4, the V gene TRBV6-6; 10 bases fit TRBD2. Germline V gene sequence: CDR1 MNHNY, CDR2 SVGAGI (reference sequence). Trimming took 4 bases from V and 6 from J; bases not matched to a gene: 3. The CDR3 loop spans 14 amino acids. Written as DNA, the CDR3 is TGTGCCAGCAGTTCTAGCGGGGGAGTAAACATTCAGTACTTC. This gives the protein CASSSSGGVNIQYF.

The chain combines TRBV4-3 with TRBJ2-6; weak D call: TRBD2 (5 bases). The CDR3 length is 15 residues. Per germline, CDR1 LGHNA and CDR2 YSLEER. Deletions cut 6 bases from V and 2 bases from J, with 11 bases between. CDR3 coding DNA: TGCGCCAGCAGTCAAAAGGGAGCTGGGGCCAACGTCCTGACTTTC. This encodes CASSQKGAGANVLTF.

The chain links TRBV15 to TRBJ2-1; 8 nucleotides line up with TRBD1. CDR3 size: 18 residues. J gave up 5 bases and V 5 bases, and 17 bases lay outside the gene matches. Per germline, CDR1 LNHNV and CDR2 YYDKDF (reference sequence). In DNA form, the CDR3 reads TGTGCCACCAGCCCCCACCCTAGTTACAGGGGGAGAAACAATGAGCAGTTCTTC. Translation gives CATSPHPSYRGRNNEQFF.

V usage is TRBV25-1 and J usage is TRBJ1-3; 8 bases match TRBD1. Germline lookup yields CDR1 MGHDK and CDR2 SYGVNS. Unmatched junction bases numbered 11, after V lost 8 bases and J lost 8 bases. This CDR3 contains 14 residues. CDR3 in amino acids: CASSRQGSVDTIYF. CDR3 DNA sequence: TGTGCCAGCTCACGACAGGGGTCAGTGGACACCATATATTTT.

V is TRBV2 and J is TRBJ2-3; D remains unclear. The CDR3 totals 14 residues. The V end was cut by 3 bases, the J end by 2 bases, with 9 bases between. CDR1 SNHLY and CDR2 FYNNEI come from the germline V gene. CDR3 bases: TGTGCCAGCAGTGACCTCAGATACACAGATACGCAGTATTTT. Its translation: CASSDLRYTDTQYF.